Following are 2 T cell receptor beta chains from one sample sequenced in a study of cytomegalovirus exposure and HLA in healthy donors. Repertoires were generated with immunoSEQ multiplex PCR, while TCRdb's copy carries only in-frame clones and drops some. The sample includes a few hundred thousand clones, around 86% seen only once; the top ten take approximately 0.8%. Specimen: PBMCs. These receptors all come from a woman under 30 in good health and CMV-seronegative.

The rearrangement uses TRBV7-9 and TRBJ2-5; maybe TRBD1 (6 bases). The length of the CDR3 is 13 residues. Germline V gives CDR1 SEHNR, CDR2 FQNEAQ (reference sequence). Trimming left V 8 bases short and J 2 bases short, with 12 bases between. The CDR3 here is CASHRARQETQYF. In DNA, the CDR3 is TGTGCCAGCCACAGGGCGAGGCAAGAGACCCAGTACTTC.

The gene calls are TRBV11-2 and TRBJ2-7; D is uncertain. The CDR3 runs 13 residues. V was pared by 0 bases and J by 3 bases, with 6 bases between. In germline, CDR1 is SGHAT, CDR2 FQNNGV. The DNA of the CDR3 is TGTGCCAGCAGCTTAGATCACAGCTACGAGCAGTACTTC. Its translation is CASSLDHSYEQYF.